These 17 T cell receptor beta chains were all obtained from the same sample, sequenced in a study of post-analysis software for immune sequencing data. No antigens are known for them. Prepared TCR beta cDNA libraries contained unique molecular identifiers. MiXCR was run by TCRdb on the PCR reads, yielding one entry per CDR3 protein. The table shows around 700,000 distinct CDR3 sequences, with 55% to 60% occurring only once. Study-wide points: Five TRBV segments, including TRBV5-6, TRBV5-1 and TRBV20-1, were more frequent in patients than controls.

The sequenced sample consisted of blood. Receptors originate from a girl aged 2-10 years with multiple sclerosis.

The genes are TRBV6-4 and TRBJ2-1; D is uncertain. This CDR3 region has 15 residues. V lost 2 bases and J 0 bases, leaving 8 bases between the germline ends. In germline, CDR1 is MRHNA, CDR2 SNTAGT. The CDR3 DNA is TGTGCCAGCAGTGACGTTCCCAGCTCCTACAATGAGCAGTTCTTC. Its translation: CASSDVPSSYNEQFF.

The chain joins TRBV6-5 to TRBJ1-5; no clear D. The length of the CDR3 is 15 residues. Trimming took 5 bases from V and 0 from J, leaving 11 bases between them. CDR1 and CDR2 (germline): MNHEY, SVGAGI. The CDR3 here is CASSLQPYSNQPQHF. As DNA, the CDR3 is TGTGCCAGCAGTCTTCAACCGTATAGCAATCAGCCCCAGCATTTT.

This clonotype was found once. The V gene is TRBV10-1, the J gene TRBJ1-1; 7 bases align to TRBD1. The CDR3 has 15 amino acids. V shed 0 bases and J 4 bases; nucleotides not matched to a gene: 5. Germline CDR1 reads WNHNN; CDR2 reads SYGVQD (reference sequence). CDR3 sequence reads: CASSESLGQATEAFF. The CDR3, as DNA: TGCGCCAGCAGTGAGTCACTCGGACAGGCCACTGAAGCTTTCTTT.

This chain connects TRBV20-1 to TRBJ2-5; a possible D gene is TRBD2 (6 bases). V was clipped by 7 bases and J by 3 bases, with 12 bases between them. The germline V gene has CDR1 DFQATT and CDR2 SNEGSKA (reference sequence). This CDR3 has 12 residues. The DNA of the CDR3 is TGCAGTGTTGGGGAGGTAGAAGAGACCCAGTACTTC. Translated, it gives CSVGEVEETQYF.

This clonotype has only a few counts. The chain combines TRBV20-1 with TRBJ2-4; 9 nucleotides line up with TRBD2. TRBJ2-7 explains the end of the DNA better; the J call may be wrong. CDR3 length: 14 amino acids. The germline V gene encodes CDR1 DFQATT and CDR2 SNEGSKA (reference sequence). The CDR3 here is CSARTSANVYEQYF. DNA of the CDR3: TGCAGTGCGAGGACTAGCGCTAATGTGTACGAGCAGTACTTC.

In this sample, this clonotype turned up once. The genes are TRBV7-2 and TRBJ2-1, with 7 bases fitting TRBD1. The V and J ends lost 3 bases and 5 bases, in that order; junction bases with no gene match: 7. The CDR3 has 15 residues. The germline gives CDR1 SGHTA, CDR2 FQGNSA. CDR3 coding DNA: TGTGCCAGCAGCTTTGATAGGGGGCTCCACAATGAGCAGTTCTTC. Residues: CASSFDRGLHNEQFF.

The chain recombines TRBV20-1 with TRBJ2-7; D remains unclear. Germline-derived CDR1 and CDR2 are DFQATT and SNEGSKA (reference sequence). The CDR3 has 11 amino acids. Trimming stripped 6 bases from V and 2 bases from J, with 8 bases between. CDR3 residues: CSATVAYEQYF. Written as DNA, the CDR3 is TGCAGTGCAACGGTCGCCTACGAGCAGTACTTC.

The CDR3: CASSFGTPGGETQYF. The CDR3, as DNA: TGCGCCAGCAGCTTCGGGACACCCGGGGGGGAGACCCAGTACTTC. This chain joins TRBV5-1 and TRBJ2-5, with D perhaps TRBD2 (7 bases). Germline V gene data show CDR1 as SGHRS and CDR2 as YFSETQ. This CDR3 contains 15 residues. Trimming removed 2 bases at V and 5 bases at J, with 16 bases between.

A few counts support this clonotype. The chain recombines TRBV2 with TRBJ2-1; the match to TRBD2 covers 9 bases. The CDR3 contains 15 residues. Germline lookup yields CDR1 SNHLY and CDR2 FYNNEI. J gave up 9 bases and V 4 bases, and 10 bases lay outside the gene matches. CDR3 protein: CASSGRLAGVGEQFF. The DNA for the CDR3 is TGTGCCAGCAGTGGGAGATTAGCGGGAGTCGGTGAGCAGTTCTTC. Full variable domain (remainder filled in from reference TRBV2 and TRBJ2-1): EPEVTQTPSHQVTQMGQEVILRCVPISNHLYFYWYRQILGQKVEFLVSFYNNEISEKSEIFDDQFSVERPDGSNFTLKIRSTKLEDSAMYFCASSGRLAGVGEQFFGPGTRLTVL.

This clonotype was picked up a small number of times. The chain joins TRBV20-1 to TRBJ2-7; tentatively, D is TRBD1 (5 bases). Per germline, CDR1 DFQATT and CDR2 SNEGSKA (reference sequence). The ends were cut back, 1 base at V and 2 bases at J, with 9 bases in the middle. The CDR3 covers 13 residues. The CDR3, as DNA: TGCAGTGCTAGAGGACAGAGAACCTACGAGCAGTACTTC. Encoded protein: CSARGQRTYEQYF.

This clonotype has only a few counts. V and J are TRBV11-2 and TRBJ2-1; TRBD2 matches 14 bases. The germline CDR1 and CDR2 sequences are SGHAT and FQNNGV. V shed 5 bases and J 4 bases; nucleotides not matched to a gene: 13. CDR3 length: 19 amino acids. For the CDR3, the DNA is TGTGCCAGCAGCCCAATTTCGACTAGCGGGAGGGGAGGGTACAATGAGCAGTTCTTC. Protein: CASSPISTSGRGGYNEQFF.

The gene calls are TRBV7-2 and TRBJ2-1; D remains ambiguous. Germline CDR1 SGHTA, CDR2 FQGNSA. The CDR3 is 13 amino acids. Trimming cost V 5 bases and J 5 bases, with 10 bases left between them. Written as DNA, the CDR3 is TGTGCCAGCAGCCCCTCAGGACACAATGAGCAGTTCTTC. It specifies CASSPSGHNEQFF.

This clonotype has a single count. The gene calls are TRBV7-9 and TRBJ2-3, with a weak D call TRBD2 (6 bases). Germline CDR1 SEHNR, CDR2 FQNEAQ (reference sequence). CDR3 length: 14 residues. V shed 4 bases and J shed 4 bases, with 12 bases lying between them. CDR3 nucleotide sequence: TGTGCCAGCAGCTCGACTAGTGATCCAGATACGCAGTATTTT. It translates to CASSSTSDPDTQYF.

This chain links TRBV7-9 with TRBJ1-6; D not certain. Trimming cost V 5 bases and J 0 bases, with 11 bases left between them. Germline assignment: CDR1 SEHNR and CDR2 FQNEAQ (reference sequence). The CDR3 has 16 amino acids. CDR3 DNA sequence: TGTGCCAGCAGCCCTCCGGCCGGCTCCTATAATTCACCCCTCCACTTT. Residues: CASSPPAGSYNSPLHF.

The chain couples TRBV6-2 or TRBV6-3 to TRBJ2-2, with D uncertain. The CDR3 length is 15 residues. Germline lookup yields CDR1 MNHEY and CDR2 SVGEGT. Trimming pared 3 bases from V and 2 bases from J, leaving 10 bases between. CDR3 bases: TGTGCCAGCAGTTATGCAAGGCCCAACACCGGGGAGCTGTTTTTT. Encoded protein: CASSYARPNTGELFF.

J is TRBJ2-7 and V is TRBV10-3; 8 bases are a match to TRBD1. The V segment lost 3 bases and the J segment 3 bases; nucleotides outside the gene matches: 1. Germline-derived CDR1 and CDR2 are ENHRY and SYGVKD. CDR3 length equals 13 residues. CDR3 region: CAISEGTGYEQYF. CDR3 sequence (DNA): TGTGCCATCAGTGAAGGGACAGGCTACGAGCAGTACTTC.

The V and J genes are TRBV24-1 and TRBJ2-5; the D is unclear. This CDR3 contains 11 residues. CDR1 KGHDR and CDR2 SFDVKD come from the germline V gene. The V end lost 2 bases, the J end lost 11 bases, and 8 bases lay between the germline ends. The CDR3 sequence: CATSDYDEQYF. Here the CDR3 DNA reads TGTGCCACCAGTGATTACGATGAGCAGTACTTC.